This T cell receptor (beta chain) was observed in a study of control samples from healthy donors and cancer patients. The CDR3 totals 17 residues. Trimming removed 8 bases from V and 0 bases from J, with 22 bases in between. The germline V gene has CDR1 KGHSH and CDR2 LQKENI. Profiling relied on immunoSEQ multiplex PCR, and the TCRdb table lists in-frame clones only, not all of them. The sample gives roughly 40,000 clones, over 80% of which show up once; 40% to 50% is in the top ten. The chain recombines TRBV18 with TRBJ2-5, with D perhaps TRBD1 or TRBD2 (5 bases each). The sequence was collected from a man aged 55 to 69 in good health. The specimen sequenced was blood. Written as DNA, the CDR3 is TGTGCCAGCAAGTCACGGCAGGGCCGGGGCTACCAAGAGACCCAGTACTTC. Amino acids: CASKSRQGRGYQETQYF.